This TCR beta chain was identified during a study of human T cells and chemical hapten exposure. This clonotype showed up many times. Its antigen is not identified. Study results and caveats: Expanded TCR sets contained significantly more large CDR3 similarity clusters than controls.

Germline-derived CDR1 and CDR2 are MNHEY and SVGAGI. Losses at the gene ends were 5 bases for V and 6 bases for J; bases not matched to a gene: 7. The CDR3 covers 14 residues. TCRdb ran MiXCR on the RACE reads and lists one entry per CDR3 protein. The repertoire consists of just under 350,000 distinct CDR3 sequences, with approximately 6.3% occurring once and the leading ten covering more than 7%. Specified time point: patch test 1, 2 weeks after DPC sensitization. As to treatment: therapeutic diphenylcyclopropenone sensitization with weekly scalp DPC. The sequencing used whole blood, collected in connection with sensitization to the hapten diphenylcyclopropenone (DPC). This TCR was recovered from a woman aged 18-29 years with alopecia areata. Some clones in this sample may be carry-over from other donors' samples. The V call is TRBV6-5, the J call TRBJ2-7, with 10 positions matching TRBD1. CDR3 sequence reads: CASSPWTGGTEQYF. The DNA for the CDR3 is TGTGCCAGCAGTCCATGGACAGGGGGGACCGAGCAGTACTTC.